Shown below are 30 T cell receptor beta chains from a single sample sequenced in a study of blood T cell repertoires in COVID-19. Assay: immunoSEQ multiplex PCR; the TCRdb copy retains only in-frame clones and omits some. Of about 130,000 clones in the sample, about 85% were seen once. The specimen was peripheral blood. The receptors were sampled from a woman aged 70 to 79 with COVID-19, enrolled during active disease.

This clone has a handful of counts. V and J are TRBV3-1 (or the pseudogene TRBV3-2) and TRBJ1-2; maybe TRBD1 (6 bases). Trimming removed 5 bases at V and 7 bases at J, with 11 bases between. Germline lookup yields CDR1 LGHDT and CDR2 YNNKEL (reference sequence). This CDR3 spans 12 amino acids. CDR3 bases: TGTGCCAGCAGCGGGGGCCGGAGTGGCTACACCTTC. Translation gives CASSGGRSGYTF.

This clone was detected once. The gene calls are TRBV5-8 and TRBJ1-2, with 8 bases fitting TRBD1. This CDR3 has 15 residues. CDR1 is SGHTS and CDR2 is YDEGEE in the germline V gene. The V and J ends lost 1 base and 8 bases, in that order; junction bases with no gene match: 10. CDR3 amino acids: CASSLTPDRATGYTF. In DNA, the CDR3 is TGTGCCAGCAGCTTGACCCCGGACAGGGCCACAGGCTACACCTTC.

This clone occurred once. The chain is built from TRBV5-1 and TRBJ1-6, with 7 bases fitting TRBD1. CDR1 and CDR2 (germline): SGHRS, YFSETQ. The CDR3 is 15 residues long. The V gene end was trimmed by 4 bases and the J gene end by 6 bases; junction bases not matched to a gene: 7. The CDR3 DNA sequence: TGCGCCAGCAGCCTCGAGGGACAGTCTAATTCACCCCTCCACTTT. It is translated as CASSLEGQSNSPLHF.

DNA for the CDR3: TGTGCCAGCAGCTTAGCGCTGGGGCTAGCGGGGGCCACATGGGAGACCCAGTACTTC. Protein sequence: CASSLALGLAGATWETQYF. The chain has TRBV7-6 and TRBJ2-5, with 10 positions matching TRBD2. The CDR3 loop spans 19 amino acids. CDR1 and CDR2 (germline): SGHVS, FNYEAQ. Losses at the gene ends were 0 bases for V and 5 bases for J; bases not matched to a gene: 15.

The chain carries TRBV10-1 and TRBJ2-2; 8 nucleotides align to TRBD2. The V segment lost 0 bases and the J segment 4 bases; nucleotides outside the gene matches: 10. The germline V gene encodes CDR1 WNHNN and CDR2 SYGVQD (reference sequence). The CDR3 sequence is 18 residues long. CDR3 sequence: CASSESRRERGSTGELFF. The CDR3 coding sequence is TGCGCCAGCAGTGAGTCGCGTAGGGAGCGGGGGAGCACCGGGGAGCTGTTTTTT.

The chain uses TRBV7-2 and TRBJ2-2, with 11 bases aligning to TRBD2. This CDR3 comprises 18 residues. V shed 4 bases and J 2 bases; nucleotides not matched to a gene: 9. The V gene's germline CDR1 is SGHTA and CDR2 FQGNSA. DNA for the CDR3: TGTGCCAGCAGCTGGAAGACTAGCGGGACCCCCAACACCGGGGAGCTGTTTTTT. Translated: CASSWKTSGTPNTGELFF.

This clone was picked up a small number of times. The chain uses TRBV6-1 and TRBJ1-1; TRBD1 matches at 7 bases. Germline assignment: CDR1 MNHNS and CDR2 SASEGT. The CDR3 is 12 residues long. V lost 3 bases to trimming and J lost 11 bases; unmatched junction nucleotides: 6. The chain's CDR3 is CASSETGRYAFF. CDR3 nucleotide sequence: TGTGCCAGCAGTGAGACAGGGAGGTATGCTTTCTTT.

This chain links TRBV14 with TRBJ1-3, with D possibly being TRBD1 (5 bases). The V and J ends lost 1 base and 0 bases respectively, with 10 bases between them. CDR1 and CDR2 (germline): SGHDN, FVKESK. The CDR3 is 16 residues long. The CDR3: CASSQVPGYSGNTIYF. DNA of the CDR3: TGTGCCAGCAGCCAAGTACCAGGGTACTCTGGAAACACCATATATTTT.

This clone was seen more than once but under ten times. This chain uses TRBV7-2 with TRBJ2-7; 7 bases are shared with TRBD1. This CDR3 spans 12 amino acids. Germline V gene lookup returns CDR1 SGHTA and CDR2 FQGNSA. V was clipped by 4 bases and J by 6 bases; unmatched bases: 3. CDR3 DNA sequence: TGTGCCAGCAGCTCGACAGGGCGCGAGCAGTACTTC. Encoded protein: CASSSTGREQYF.

This clone came up a few times. This chain uses TRBV3-1 (or the pseudogene TRBV3-2) with TRBJ2-7, with 8 bases that match TRBD1. Trimming took 1 base from V and 3 from J; bases not matched to a gene: 14. The V gene's germline CDR1 is LGHDT and CDR2 YNNKEL (reference sequence). CDR3 length: 18 residues. The CDR3 is CASSQALDRGWGLYEQYF. As DNA, the CDR3 is TGTGCCAGCAGCCAAGCCCTCGACAGGGGTTGGGGGCTCTACGAGCAGTACTTC.

The rearrangement joins TRBV4-2 to TRBJ2-3; TRBD2 aligns across 11 bases. Trimming took 1 base from V and 0 from J; bases not matched to a gene: 3. The germline V gene encodes CDR1 LGHNA and CDR2 YNFKEQ. This CDR3 comprises 17 residues. CDR3 region: CASSQVTSGGSTDTQYF. CDR3 nucleotide sequence: TGTGCCAGCAGCCAAGTTACTAGCGGGGGAAGCACAGATACGCAGTATTTT.

The gene calls are TRBV30 and TRBJ2-6, with D perhaps TRBD2 (5 bases). This CDR3 has 17 residues. Germline values: CDR1 GTSNPN, CDR2 SVGIG (reference sequence). Trimming shortened V by 0 bases and J by 4 bases, and 16 bases separated the two germline ends. CDR3 bases: TGTGCCTGGAGTGTAAAAGGCCTCCGACTAGGGGCCAACGTCCTGACTTTC. It is translated as CAWSVKGLRLGANVLTF.

This rearrangement joins TRBV6-5 to TRBJ2-6; no definite D call. Trimming pared 5 bases from V and 0 bases from J, leaving 8 bases between. This CDR3 has 15 residues. Germline V gives CDR1 MNHEY, CDR2 SVGAGI. DNA of the CDR3: TGTGCCAGCAGTCGGGTGTTCTCTGGGGCCAACGTCCTGACTTTC. It codes for CASSRVFSGANVLTF.

This chain connects TRBV14 to TRBJ1-2; D unresolved. Germline lookup yields CDR1 SGHDN and CDR2 FVKESK. V was pared by 0 bases and J by 5 bases, with 7 bases between. This CDR3 has 13 residues. CDR3 bases: TGTGCCAGCAGCCAAGATTTCCAGTATGGCTACACCTTC. This codes for CASSQDFQYGYTF.

This clone was counted a few times. CDR3 DNA: TGTGCCAGCAGTGAAAAGAGACAGCCCCAGCATTTT. It codes for CASSEKRQPQHF. The chain links TRBV2 to TRBJ1-5; no definite D call. The CDR3 has 12 amino acids. V was cut by 2 bases and J by 7 bases, with 6 bases left in between. CDR1 is SNHLY and CDR2 is FYNNEI in the germline V gene. Complete variable domain (other parts from reference TRBV2 and TRBJ1-5): EPEVTQTPSHQVTQMGQEVILRCVPISNHLYFYWYRQILGQKVEFLVSFYNNEISEKSEIFDDQFSVERPDGSNFTLKIRSTKLEDSAMYFCASSEKRQPQHFGDGTRLSIL.

This clone appeared a few times. The chain couples TRBV5-8 to TRBJ1-1, with D unresolved. Trimming removed 6 bases at V and 2 bases at J, with 14 bases between. Germline lookup yields CDR1 SGHTS and CDR2 YDEGEE. The CDR3 has 14 amino acids. The CDR3 DNA reads TGTGCCAGCACCTCGGGTCGGTTAAACACTGAAGCTTTCTTT. Its protein is CASTSGRLNTEAFF.

The sample holds a few counts of this clone. The chain employs TRBV5-1 and TRBJ1-4; weak D call: TRBD1 (6 bases). The V end lost 4 bases, the J end lost 5 bases, and 15 bases lay between the germline ends. The germline CDR1 and CDR2 sequences are SGHRS and YFSETQ. The CDR3 spans 15 residues. CDR3 sequence: CASSATGQGNEKLFF. Here the CDR3 DNA reads TGCGCCAGCAGCGCCACCGGGCAGGGGAATGAAAAACTGTTTTTT.

The table lists this clone with many counts. CDR3 amino acids: CTGGYGYTF. DNA for the CDR3: TGTACAGGGGGGTACGGCTACACCTTC. The chain joins TRBV2 to TRBJ1-2; 8 positions agree with TRBD1. The CDR3 loop spans 9 amino acids. Germline CDR1 reads SNHLY; CDR2 reads FYNNEI. The complete variable domain, with remaining parts taken from reference TRBV2 and TRBJ1-2, reads EPEVTQTPSHQVTQMGQEVILRCVPISNHLYFYWYRQILGQKVEFLVSFYNNEISEKSEIFDDQFSVERPDGSNFTLKIRSTKLEDSAMYFCTGGYGYTFGSGTRLTVV.

This clone occurred a few times. This chain uses TRBV6-1 with TRBJ1-2; 7 positions match TRBD1. The CDR3 runs 16 residues. J gave up 4 bases and V 4 bases, and 12 bases lay outside the gene matches. Per the germline V gene, CDR1 is MNHNS and CDR2 is SASEGT. The CDR3 coding sequence is TGTGCCAGCAGTGCTGCACACCGGGACAGTGCCTATGGCTACACCTTC. This sequence encodes CASSAAHRDSAYGYTF.

This clone was found a few times. V and J are TRBV2 and TRBJ1-1; D is possibly TRBD1 (5 bases). V lost 5 bases and J lost 8, with 12 bases in between. This CDR3 comprises 12 residues. Germline values: CDR1 SNHLY, CDR2 FYNNEI. The CDR3 DNA reads TGTGCCAGCAGTCCTGACAGCTCCGAAGCTTTCTTT. Protein: CASSPDSSEAFF.

The gene calls are TRBV24-1 and TRBJ1-5; 7 bases are a match to TRBD1. The length of the CDR3 is 13 residues. V was clipped by 3 bases and J by 6 bases; unmatched bases: 1. CDR1 and CDR2 from the germline V gene are KGHDR and SFDVKD. As DNA, the CDR3 is TGTGCCACCAGTGATGGGACAGTTCAGCCCCAGCATTTT. It yields the protein CATSDGTVQPQHF.

V usage is TRBV5-1 and J usage is TRBJ1-3, with 7 bases identical to TRBD1. Germline lookup yields CDR1 SGHRS and CDR2 YFSETQ. The V segment lost 3 bases and the J segment 2 bases; nucleotides outside the gene matches: 5. CDR3 length equals 15 residues. CDR3 DNA sequence: TGCGCCAGCAGCTCTACGACAGGGACTGGAAACACCATATATTTT. Protein: CASSSTTGTGNTIYF.

The CDR3 reads CASSLTHGAQTGELFF. In nucleotides, the CDR3 is TGTGCCAGCAGCTTAACGCATGGGGCTCAAACCGGGGAGCTGTTTTTT. The J gene is TRBJ2-2, the V gene TRBV7-3; D might be TRBD1 (5 bases). V gave up 0 bases and J gave up 5 bases, with 13 bases separating them. Germline V gene data show CDR1 as SGHTA and CDR2 as FQGTGA. This CDR3 spans 16 amino acids.

In its sample, this clone was seen a few times. The same CDR3 also results from other DNA sequences found in this sample. The chain joins TRBV19 to TRBJ1-5; D unresolved. Looked up from germline, CDR1 is LNHDA and CDR2 is SQIVND (reference sequence). V lost 5 bases to trimming and J lost 4 bases, with 12 bases between them. The CDR3 loop spans 14 amino acids. CDR3 sequence: CASSGGTGNQPQHF. CDR3 sequence (DNA): TGTGCCAGTAGTGGAGGTACCGGGAATCAGCCCCAGCATTTT.

This clone was observed once. The same CDR3 also results from other DNA sequences found in this sample. CDR3 DNA: TGTGCCAGCAGTCAGGGGGGAGGCAATCAGCCCCAGCATTTT. It specifies CASSQGGGNQPQHF. The chain has TRBV6-5 and TRBJ1-5, with 7 bases lining up with TRBD1. The V gene end was trimmed by 5 bases and the J gene end by 2 bases; junction bases not matched to a gene: 3. CDR1 and CDR2 from the germline V gene are MNHEY and SVGAGI. This CDR3 has 14 amino acids.

The chain has TRBV7-9 and TRBJ1-4; D gene unclear. CDR3 length: 13 residues. Trimming cost V 7 bases and J 8 bases, with 14 bases left between them. Germline assignment: CDR1 SEHNR and CDR2 FQNEAQ (reference sequence). The CDR3 here is CASTVPAEEKLFF. The CDR3 coding sequence is TGTGCCAGCACTGTGCCTGCTGAGGAAAAACTGTTTTTT.

The genes are TRBV5-4 and TRBJ1-1, with 8 bases aligning to TRBD1. This CDR3 contains 14 residues. The V gene's germline CDR1 is SGHNT and CDR2 YYREEE (reference sequence). J lost 1 base, V lost 2 bases, and 1 base had no gene match. Here the CDR3 DNA reads TGTGCCAGCAGCTTTGGACAGGGGAACACTGAAGCTTTCTTT. Translating gives CASSFGQGNTEAFF.

The chain has TRBV2 and TRBJ1-1, with D hard to call. Germline values: CDR1 SNHLY, CDR2 FYNNEI. The V end lost 7 bases, the J end lost 4 bases, and 13 bases lay between the germline ends. The CDR3 is made up of 13 amino acids. CDR3 residues: CASKERRSTEAFF. The CDR3 DNA follows: TGTGCCAGCAAAGAGAGAAGATCCACTGAAGCTTTCTTT.

The V gene is TRBV11-2, the J gene TRBJ1-1; D not certain. CDR3 length: 14 residues. Trimming took 5 bases from V and 1 from J, leaving 11 bases between them. Germline V gives CDR1 SGHAT, CDR2 FQNNGV. CDR3 in amino acids: CASSPFHGNTEAFF. The CDR3 DNA sequence: TGTGCCAGCAGCCCATTCCACGGGAACACTGAAGCTTTCTTT.

V usage is TRBV11-2 and J usage is TRBJ2-1, with D possibly matching TRBD1 (7 bases). The CDR3 totals 15 residues. With 5 bases removed from V and 12 bases from J, the gap between germline ends came to 23 bases. CDR1 is SGHAT and CDR2 is FQNNGV in the germline V gene. The CDR3 sequence is CASSLRSAGGTGQFF. For the CDR3, the DNA is TGTGCCAGCAGCCTAAGATCGGCAGGGGGGACGGGGCAGTTCTTC.